A selection of T cell receptor beta chains follows, all from one sample in a study of cytomegalovirus exposure and HLA in healthy donors. Sequencing used immunoSEQ multiplex PCR; TCRdb keeps in-frame clones, though not all of them. Recorded for this sample: over 100,000 clones. Sequenced material: PBMCs. These receptors all stem from a middle-aged man in good health and CMV-seropositive. CDR3s include the opening cysteine and the closing phenylalanine or tryptophan. The D gene is left open where the match is weak.

TRBV4-1	TRBJ2-3	TRBD2	TGCGCCAGCAGCCCGCGACTAGCGGGAGGGCCTAGCACAGATACGCAGTATTTT	CASSPRLAGGPSTDTQYF
TRBV11-2	TRBJ2-7	TRBD2	TGTGCCAGCAGCCTGGGGGGAAATAGCGGGATCTCCTACGAGCAGTACTTC	CASSLGGNSGISYEQYF
TRBV7-8	TRBJ2-3	NA	TGTGCCAGCAGCGACGGGACAAATTGGATGAAGAGCACAGATACGCAGTATTTT	CASSDGTNWMKSTDTQYF
TRBV7-9	TRBJ2-3	NA	TGTGCCAGCAGCTTATTTTCCCGTCCTACGCAGTATTTT	CASSLFSRPTQYF
TRBV5-4	TRBJ2-7	TRBD2	TGTGCCAGCAGCTTTGCGGGAGGGGGCGACGAGCAGTACTTC	CASSFAGGGDEQYF
TRBV15	TRBJ2-5	TRBD2	TGTGCCACCAGCAGAGTAGCGGGAGACCAAGAGACCCAGTACTTC	CATSRVAGDQETQYF
TRBV10-3	TRBJ1-3	TRBD1	TGTGCCATCAGTGCCCTGGACAGGGGAACTGGAAACACCATATATTTT	CAISALDRGTGNTIYF
TRBV9	TRBJ2-5	TRBD2	TGTGCCAGCAGCCCGGGACTAGCGGGAGGTCGGGAGACCCAGTACTTC	CASSPGLAGGRETQYF
TRBV2	TRBJ1-5	NA	TGTGCCAGCAGTGACGGGGGACCGCAGCCCCAGCATTTT	CASSDGGPQPQHF
TRBV28	TRBJ1-1	TRBD1	TGTGCCAGCAGTTTTGGGACAGGGAAGGGGAACACTGAAGCTTTCTTT	CASSFGTGKGNTEAFF
TRBV4-1	TRBJ2-7	NA	TGCGCCAGCAGCCAAGGTCTGGGGAGCTCCTACGAGCAGTACTTC	CASSQGLGSSYEQYF